This TCR beta chain was captured by sequencing in a study of cytomegalovirus exposure and HLA in healthy donors. Vbeta (60) and Jbeta (13) primers were used in the PCR. Assay used: immunoSEQ multiplex PCR; TCRdb lists only in-frame clones, some missing. The sample records 75,000 to 100,000 clones, about 70% being singletons. Trimming at V came to 4 bases and at J to 5 bases, leaving 4 bases not matched to a gene. The CDR3 length is 15 residues. CDR1 LGHNA and CDR2 YSLEER come from the germline V gene. Turning to this clone: Its specificity is unknown.

The study, taken as a whole, reports: Some segments of the V type, notably TRBV6-2 and TRBV6-3, were excluded as indistinguishable.

The chain uses TRBV4-3 and TRBJ2-3; 12 positions agree with TRBD2. The receptor was isolated from a female donor in good health and CMV-seropositive. Source material: PBMCs. CDR3 bases: TGCGCCAGCAGCCCTAGCGGGAGGGCCGAAGATACGCAGTATTTT. It specifies CASSPSGRAEDTQYF.